This T cell receptor beta chain originates from a study of PD-1 blockade in mismatch repair-deficient tumors. The junction had 8 bases not matched to a gene; V was cut back by 6 bases and J by 8 bases. Germline V gives CDR1 MNHEY, CDR2 SMNVEV (reference sequence). The CDR3 contains 14 residues. Clones were read by immunoSEQ multiplex PCR, and TCRdb kept only the in-frame ones, dropping some. The sample has some 110,000 clones; over 60% are singletons. Sequenced here: peripheral blood, sampled approximately 14 months after starting pembrolizumab. The source is an adult with mismatch repair-deficient cancer. This chain joins TRBV27 and TRBJ1-2; 11 bases map to TRBD1. CDR3 coding DNA: TGTGCCAGCAGAGCGGACAGGGGGCGGTTGGGCTACACCTTC. Its translation: CASRADRGRLGYTF.